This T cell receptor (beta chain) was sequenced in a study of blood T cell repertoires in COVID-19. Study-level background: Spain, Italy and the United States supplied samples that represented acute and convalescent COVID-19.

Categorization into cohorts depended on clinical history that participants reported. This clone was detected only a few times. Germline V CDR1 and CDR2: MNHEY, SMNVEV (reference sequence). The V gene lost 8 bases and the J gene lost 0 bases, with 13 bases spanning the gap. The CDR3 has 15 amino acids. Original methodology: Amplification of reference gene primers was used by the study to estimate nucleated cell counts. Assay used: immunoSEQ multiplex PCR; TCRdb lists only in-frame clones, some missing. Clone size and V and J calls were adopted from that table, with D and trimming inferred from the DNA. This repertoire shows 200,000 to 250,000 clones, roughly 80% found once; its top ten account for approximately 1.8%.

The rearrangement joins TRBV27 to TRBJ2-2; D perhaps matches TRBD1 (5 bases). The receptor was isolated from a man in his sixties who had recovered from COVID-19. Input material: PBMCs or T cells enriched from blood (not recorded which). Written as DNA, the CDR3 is TGTGCCAGCTCCCTTATGGGGCCGAACACCGGGGAGCTGTTTTTT. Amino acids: CASSLMGPNTGELFF.